Each of the 7 T cell receptor beta chains below was sequenced from the same sample in a study of metastatic and nonmetastatic thyroid tumors. No patient had received any treatment before thyroid surgery. TCRdb re-analyzed the PCR reads through MiXCR. Among about 59,000 clones listed, almost 30% were seen once. Sequenced: blood. These receptor sequences come from a female donor with papillary thyroid cancer or a benign thyroid nodule (not recorded which). Some clones in this sample may be carry-over from other donors' samples.

V and J are TRBV11-3 and TRBJ2-6; no reliable D call. Trimming shortened V by 3 bases and J by 2 bases, and 2 bases separated the two germline ends. The germline V gene has CDR1 SGHNT and CDR2 YENEEA. The CDR3 is made up of 13 amino acids. CDR3 amino acids: CASSFAGANVLTF. The CDR3 bases are TGTGCCAGCAGCTTCGCTGGGGCCAACGTCCTGACTTTC.

The chain carries TRBV6-4 and TRBJ1-2, with no clear D. Per the germline V gene, CDR1 is MRHNA and CDR2 is SNTAGT. The CDR3 is made up of 15 amino acids. Trimming took off 2 bases at V and 0 bases at J, with 10 bases between the two ends. As DNA, the CDR3 is TGTGCCAGCAGTGACGACGAAAGAGCTAACTATGGCTACACCTTC. This sequence encodes CASSDDERANYGYTF.

The rearrangement uses TRBV9 and TRBJ2-1; D gene ambiguous. Germline V CDR1 and CDR2: SGDLS, YYNGEE. V gave up 4 bases and J gave up 13 bases, with 15 bases separating them. The CDR3 is 12 residues long. The CDR3 DNA sequence: TGTGCCAGCAGCCCCTATAGTGGTGATCAGTTCTTC. Protein product: CASSPYSGDQFF.

The chain joins TRBV6-1 to TRBJ2-7, with D perhaps being TRBD1 or TRBD2 (7 bases each). CDR1 is MNHNS, CDR2 SASEGT, per germline. There are 14 residues in the CDR3. Trimming removed 7 bases from V and 4 bases from J, with 17 bases in between. The CDR3 DNA reads as TGTGCCAGCACACCGTCAGGGGGAGGGTACGAGCAGTACTTC. Its translation is CASTPSGGGYEQYF.

This clone has a handful of counts. This sequence joins TRBV6-5 and TRBJ1-2, with D perhaps matching TRBD1 (5 bases). Germline CDR1 and CDR2: MNHEY and SVGAGI. V was pared by 0 bases and J by 2 bases, with 19 bases between. The CDR3 sequence is 18 residues long. CDR3 region: CASSYSSGGTALNYGYTF. The CDR3 DNA sequence: TGTGCCAGCAGTTACTCCTCCGGTGGGACTGCGTTAAACTATGGCTACACCTTC.

This clone came up a few times. The V and J genes are TRBV5-1 and TRBJ2-7; weak D call: TRBD1 (5 bases). Germline CDR1 and CDR2: SGHRS and YFSETQ. The CDR3 is 13 residues long. The germline V and J ends were trimmed by 4 bases and 7 bases, with 15 bases remaining between them. The DNA of the CDR3 is TGCGCCAGCAGCCCGGAAGGGGAAAGGGAGCAGTACTTC. Its protein is CASSPEGEREQYF.

This clone is a singleton in its sample. The junction does not match germline at one end; this may be a read error. V and J are TRBV12-5 and TRBJ2-5; 10 nucleotides match TRBD2. The CDR3 runs 19 residues. Germline CDR1 and CDR2: LGHNT and FRNRAP. CDR3 loop: CASGPGKREGPREQDTQYF. DNA of the CDR3: TGTGCTAGTGGCCCCGGGAAGCGGGAGGGCCCTAGGGAGCAAGATACCCAGTACTTC.